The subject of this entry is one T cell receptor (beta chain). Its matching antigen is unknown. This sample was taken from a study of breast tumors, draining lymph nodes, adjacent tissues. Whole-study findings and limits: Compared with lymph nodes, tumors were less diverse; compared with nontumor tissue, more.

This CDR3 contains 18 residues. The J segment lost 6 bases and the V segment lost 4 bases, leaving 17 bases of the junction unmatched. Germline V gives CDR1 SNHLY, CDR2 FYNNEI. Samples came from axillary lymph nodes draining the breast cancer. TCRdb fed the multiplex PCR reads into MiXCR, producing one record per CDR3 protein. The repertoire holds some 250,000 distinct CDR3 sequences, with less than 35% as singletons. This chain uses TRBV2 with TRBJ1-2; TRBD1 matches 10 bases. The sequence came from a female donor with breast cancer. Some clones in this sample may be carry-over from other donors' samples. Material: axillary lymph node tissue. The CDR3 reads CASSARPPTGGRGNGYTF. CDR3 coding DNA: TGTGCCAGCAGTGCTAGACCTCCGACAGGGGGCAGGGGAAATGGCTACACCTTC. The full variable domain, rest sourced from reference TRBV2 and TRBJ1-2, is EPEVTQTPSHQVTQMGQEVILRCVPISNHLYFYWYRQILGQKVEFLVSFYNNEISEKSEIFDDQFSVERPDGSNFTLKIRSTKLEDSAMYFCASSARPPTGGRGNGYTFGSGTRLTVV.